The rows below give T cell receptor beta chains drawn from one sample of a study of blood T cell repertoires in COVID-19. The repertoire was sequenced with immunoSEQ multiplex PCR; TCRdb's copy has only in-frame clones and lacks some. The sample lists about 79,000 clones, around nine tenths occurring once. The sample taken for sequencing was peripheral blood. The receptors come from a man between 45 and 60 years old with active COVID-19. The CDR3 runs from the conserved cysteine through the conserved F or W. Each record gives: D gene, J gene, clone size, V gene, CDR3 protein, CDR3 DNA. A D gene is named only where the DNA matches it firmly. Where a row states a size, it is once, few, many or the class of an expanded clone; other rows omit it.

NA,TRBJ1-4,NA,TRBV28,CASSLTTTGEKLFF,TGTGCCAGCAGTTTGACAACCACAGGCGAAAAACTGTTTTTT
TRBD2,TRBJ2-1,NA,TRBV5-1,CASSPHGTSGYNEQFF,TGCGCCAGCAGCCCCCACGGGACTAGCGGCTACAATGAGCAGTTCTTC
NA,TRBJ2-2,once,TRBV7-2,CASSPHRVASHTGELFF,TGTGCCAGCAGCCCCCACAGGGTAGCAAGTCACACCGGGGAGCTGTTTTTT
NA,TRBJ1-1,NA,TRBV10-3,CAISESRGLEAFF,TGTGCCATCAGTGAGTCGAGAGGGCTGGAAGCTTTCTTT
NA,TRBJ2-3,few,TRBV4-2,CASGSGGETDTQYF,TGTGCCAGCGGGAGTGGCGGAGAAACAGATACGCAGTATTTT
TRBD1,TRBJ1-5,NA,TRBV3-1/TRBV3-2,CASSTGTGNQPQHF,TGTGCCAGTTCAACCGGGACAGGGAATCAGCCCCAGCATTTT
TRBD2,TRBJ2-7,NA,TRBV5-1,CASSLVGSGSDEQYF,TGCGCCAGCAGCCTGGTCGGTAGCGGGAGTGACGAGCAGTACTTC
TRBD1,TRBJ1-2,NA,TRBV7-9,CASSSGQGRNYGYTF,TGTGCCAGCAGCTCCGGACAGGGACGTAACTATGGCTACACCTTC
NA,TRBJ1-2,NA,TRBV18,CASSPAATENYGYTF,TGTGCCAGCTCTCCCGCAGCGACAGAGAACTATGGCTACACCTTC
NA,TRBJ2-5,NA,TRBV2,CASSEALRTVETQYF,TGTGCCAGCAGTGAAGCGCTGAGAACAGTTGAGACCCAGTACTTC
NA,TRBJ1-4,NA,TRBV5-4,CASSYREVREKLFF,TGTGCCAGCAGCTACAGGGAAGTGCGGGAAAAACTGTTTTTT
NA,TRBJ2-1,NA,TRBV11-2,CASSPGQGLRNEQFF,TGTGCCAGCAGCCCTGGCCAGGGTCTGAGGAATGAGCAGTTCTTC
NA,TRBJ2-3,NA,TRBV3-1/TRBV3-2,CASSQDPADTQYF,TGTGCCAGCAGCCAAGACCCAGCGGATACGCAGTATTTT
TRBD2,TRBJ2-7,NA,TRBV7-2,CASSLSLAEGEQYF,TGTGCCAGCAGCTTAAGCCTAGCGGAGGGGGAGCAGTACTTC
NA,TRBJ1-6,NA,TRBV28,CASTIYNSPLHF,TGTGCCAGCACTATATATAATTCACCCCTCCACTTT
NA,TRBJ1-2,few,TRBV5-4,CASSSSGGSRYGYTF,TGTGCCAGCAGCTCTAGTGGGGGGTCCCGCTATGGCTACACCTTC
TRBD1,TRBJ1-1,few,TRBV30,CAWSIEPGFGTGTEAFF,TGTGCCTGGAGTATCGAACCAGGTTTTGGGACAGGCACTGAAGCTTTCTTT
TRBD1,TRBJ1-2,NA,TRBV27,CASSITGGEGYGYTF,TGTGCCAGCAGTATAACAGGGGGAGAGGGCTATGGCTACACCTTC
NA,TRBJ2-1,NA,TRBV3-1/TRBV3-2,CASSSRSFEQFF,TGTGCCAGCAGCTCCCGGTCATTTGAGCAGTTCTTC
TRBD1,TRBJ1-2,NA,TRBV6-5,CASRAGTESYGYTF,TGTGCCAGCAGGGCCGGGACAGAAAGTTATGGCTACACCTTC
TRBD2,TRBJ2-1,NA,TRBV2,CASRRVAGDSYNEQFF,TGTGCCAGCCGGAGGGTGGCGGGAGACTCCTACAATGAGCAGTTCTTC
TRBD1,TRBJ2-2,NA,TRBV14,CASSQFRQGFTGELFF,TGTGCCAGCAGCCAATTTCGACAGGGGTTCACCGGGGAGCTGTTTTTT
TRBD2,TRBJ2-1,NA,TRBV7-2,CASSRGRTSGYNEQFF,TGTGCCAGCAGCCGGGGGAGGACTAGCGGTTACAATGAGCAGTTCTTC
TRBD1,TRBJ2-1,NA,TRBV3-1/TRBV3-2,CASTLGQEKYNEQFF,TGTGCCTCAACTTTGGGACAGGAAAAATACAATGAGCAGTTCTTC
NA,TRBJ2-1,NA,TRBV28,CASSPKGGARFYEQFF,TGTGCCAGCAGCCCGAAGGGGGGGGCTCGCTTCTATGAGCAGTTCTTC
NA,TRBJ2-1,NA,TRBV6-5,CASSRPGLMNNEQFF,TGTGCCAGCAGTCGGCCGGGACTGATGAACAATGAGCAGTTCTTC
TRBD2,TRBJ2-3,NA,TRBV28,CASSFPAGASTDTQYF,TGTGCCAGCAGTTTCCCAGCGGGGGCCTCCACAGATACGCAGTATTTT
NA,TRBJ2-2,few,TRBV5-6,CASSLWAGLTGELFF,TGTGCCAGCAGCTTGTGGGCAGGACTTACCGGGGAGCTGTTTTTT
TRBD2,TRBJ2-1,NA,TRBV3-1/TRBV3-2,CASSQGTSGRDEQFF,TGTGCCAGCAGCCAAGGGACTAGCGGGAGGGATGAGCAGTTCTTC
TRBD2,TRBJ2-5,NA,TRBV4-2,CASSPGTSQETQYF,TGTGCCAGCAGCCCCGGGACTAGCCAAGAGACCCAGTACTTC